This T cell receptor beta chain comes out of a study of shared clonotypes between healthy human individuals. Looking at the study overall: Contributing individuals were a couple of females and three males aged 18 to 49. Study observations and caveats: In the sorted subsets, rarefaction showed sequencing was incomplete despite large depth. Compared with memory subsets, naive subsets generally had larger estimated richness.

This CDR3 region has 14 residues. V was pared by 5 bases and J by 3 bases, with 10 bases between. CDR1 SGHNT and CDR2 YENEEA come from the germline V gene. TCRdb's copy holds only in-frame clones and misses some; the assay was immunoSEQ multiplex PCR. The sample shows roughly 520,000 clones, roughly 95% of them seen only once. Regarding this clone: Its antigen remains unidentified.

V gene TRBV11-3 combines with J gene TRBJ2-2, with D uncertain. Sample: naive CD4+ T cells sorted from blood. Subset: CD45RA+ positively selected. This sequence originates from a woman in her thirties in good health. The CDR3 spells CASSPLSDTGELFF. As DNA, the CDR3 is TGTGCCAGCAGCCCCTTAAGCGACACCGGGGAGCTGTTTTTT.